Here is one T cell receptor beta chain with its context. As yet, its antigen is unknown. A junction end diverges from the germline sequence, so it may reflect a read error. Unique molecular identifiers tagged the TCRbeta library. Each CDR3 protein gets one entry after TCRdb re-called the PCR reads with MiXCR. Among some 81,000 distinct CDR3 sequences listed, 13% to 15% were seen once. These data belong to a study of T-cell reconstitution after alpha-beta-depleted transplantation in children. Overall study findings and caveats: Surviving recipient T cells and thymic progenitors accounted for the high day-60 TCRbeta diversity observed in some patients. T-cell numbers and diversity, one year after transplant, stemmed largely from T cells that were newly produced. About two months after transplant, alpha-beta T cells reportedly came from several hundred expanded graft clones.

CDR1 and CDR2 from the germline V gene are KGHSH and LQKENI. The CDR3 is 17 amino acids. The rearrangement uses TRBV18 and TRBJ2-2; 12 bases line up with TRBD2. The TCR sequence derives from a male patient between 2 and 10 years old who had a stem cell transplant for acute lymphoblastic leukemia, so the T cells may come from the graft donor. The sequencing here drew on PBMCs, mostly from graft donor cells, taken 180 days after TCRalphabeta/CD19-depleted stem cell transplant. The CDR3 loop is CASSNRTSGKHTGELFF. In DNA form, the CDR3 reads TGTGCCAGCTCGAACCGGACTAGCGGGAAACACACCGGTGAGCTGTTTTTT.